The source of this T cell receptor beta chain is a study of regulatory T cells in long-lasting Graves disease. This clonotype was counted only a few times. The antigen is unknown. Germline V CDR1 and CDR2: LNHDA, SQIVND (reference sequence). Trimming pared 5 bases from V and 5 bases from J, leaving 18 bases between. The CDR3 has 15 amino acids. Findings and caveats of the study: Newly diagnosed patients shared 1,000 or so public clonotypes; persistent patients shared approximately 2,900. Sample size, which was small, may have reduced accuracy.

Time point in this sample: newly diagnosed GD, antithyroid drugs for less than 3 months. The TCR library was prepared using RNA isolated from PBMCs. Both iRepertoire HTBI primers and Arm-PCR of CDR3 regions were used to build the TCR beta libraries. Via MiXCR, TCRdb re-called the multiplex PCR reads, giving one row per CDR3 protein. The repertoire consists of fewer than 550,000 distinct CDR3 sequences, with roughly 15% occurring once and the leading ten covering just under 25%. Separately, the same data were catalogued under a study of T cells in Graves' hyperthyroidism and ophthalmopathy. That report notes: A model of 13 V-J pairs discriminated ophthalmopathy from stable hyperthyroidism.

This clonotype originated in a woman aged 35-65 years with Graves disease. The rearrangement links TRBV19 to TRBJ1-1; D might be TRBD1 (5 bases). Sequencing used peripheral blood mononuclear cells (PBMCs), obtained at new diagnosis, from a patient treated with antithyroid drugs. CDR3 sequence (DNA): TGTGCCAGTAGTGTCGCGCGTGGGGCCAGGACTGAAGCTTTCTTT. Amino acids: CASSVARGARTEAFF.